This paragraph reports one T cell receptor (beta chain). The source of the sample is a study of cytomegalovirus exposure and HLA in healthy donors. Amplification used 60 Vbeta primers and 13 Jbeta primers. Clones were read by immunoSEQ multiplex PCR, and TCRdb kept only the in-frame ones, dropping some. The data hold approximately 110,000 clones, with about 80% observed a single time. The CDR3 is 15 amino acids. The V gene end was trimmed by 3 bases and the J gene end by 5 bases; junction bases not matched to a gene: 4. Germline CDR1 and CDR2: KGHSH and LQKENI. This TCR was sampled from a man aged 35 to 55 in good health and CMV-seronegative. The chain carries TRBV18 and TRBJ2-1; 10 bases are a match to TRBD1. Input material: PBMCs. CDR3 bases: TGTGCCAGCTCACCCGGGACAGGGGCAAACAATGAGCAGTTCTTC. Translation gives CASSPGTGANNEQFF.